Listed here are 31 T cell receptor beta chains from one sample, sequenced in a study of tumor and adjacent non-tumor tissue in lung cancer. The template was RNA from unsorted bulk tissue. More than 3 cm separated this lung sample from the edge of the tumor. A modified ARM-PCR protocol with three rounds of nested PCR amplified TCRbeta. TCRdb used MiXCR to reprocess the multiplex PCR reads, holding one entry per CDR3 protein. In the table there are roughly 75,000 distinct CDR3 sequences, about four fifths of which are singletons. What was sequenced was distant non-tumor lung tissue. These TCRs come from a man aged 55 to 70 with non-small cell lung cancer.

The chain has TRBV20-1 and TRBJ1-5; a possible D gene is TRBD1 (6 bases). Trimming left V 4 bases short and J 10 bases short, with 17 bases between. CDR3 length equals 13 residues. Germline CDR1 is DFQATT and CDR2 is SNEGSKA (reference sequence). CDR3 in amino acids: CSAISGGGHPQHF. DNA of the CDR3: TGCAGTGCTATTTCCGGGGGGGGACATCCCCAGCATTTT.

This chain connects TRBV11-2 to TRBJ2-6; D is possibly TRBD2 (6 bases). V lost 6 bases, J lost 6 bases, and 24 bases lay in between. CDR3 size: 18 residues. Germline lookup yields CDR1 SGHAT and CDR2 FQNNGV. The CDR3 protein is CASSPITGGATVANVLTF. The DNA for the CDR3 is TGTGCCAGCAGTCCAATTACCGGGGGAGCCACTGTGGCCAACGTCCTGACTTTC.

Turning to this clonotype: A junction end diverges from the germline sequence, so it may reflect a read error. The CDR3 region is CASSPRGGSDTQYF. The CDR3, as DNA: TGTGCCAGCAGCCCCAGAGGGGGATCAGATACGCAATATTTT. The genes are TRBV11-3 and TRBJ2-3; a weak D match, TRBD1 (6 bases). The CDR3 extends over 14 amino acids. Germline V gives CDR1 SGHNT, CDR2 YENEEA.

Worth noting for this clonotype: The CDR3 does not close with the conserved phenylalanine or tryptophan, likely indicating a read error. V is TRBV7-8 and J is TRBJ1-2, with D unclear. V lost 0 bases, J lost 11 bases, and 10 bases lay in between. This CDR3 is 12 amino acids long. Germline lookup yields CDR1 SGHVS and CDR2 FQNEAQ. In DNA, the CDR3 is TGTGCCAGCAGCTTAGCAGGCATTCGATACACCTTA. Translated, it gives CASSLAGIRYTL.

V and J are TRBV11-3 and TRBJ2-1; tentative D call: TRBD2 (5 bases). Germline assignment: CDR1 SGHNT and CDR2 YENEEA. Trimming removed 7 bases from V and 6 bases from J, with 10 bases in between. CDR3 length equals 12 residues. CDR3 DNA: TGTGCCAGCACCCCCCTAGCCAATGAGCAGTTCTTC. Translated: CASTPLANEQFF.

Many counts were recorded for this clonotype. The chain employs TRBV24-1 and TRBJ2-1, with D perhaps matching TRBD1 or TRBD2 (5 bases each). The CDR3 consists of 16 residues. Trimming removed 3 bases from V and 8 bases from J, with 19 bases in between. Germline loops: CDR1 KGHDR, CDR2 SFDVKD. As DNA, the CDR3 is TGTGCCACCAGTGATCCCGGGACGGAACTCATGGATGAGCAGTTCTTC. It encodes CATSDPGTELMDEQFF.

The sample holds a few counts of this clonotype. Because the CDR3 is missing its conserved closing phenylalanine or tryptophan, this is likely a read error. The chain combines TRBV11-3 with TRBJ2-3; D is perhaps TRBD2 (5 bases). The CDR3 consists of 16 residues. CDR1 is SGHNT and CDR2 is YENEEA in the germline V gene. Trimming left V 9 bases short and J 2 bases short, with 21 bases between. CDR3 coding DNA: TGTGCCAGTAGCCCACGCACGTCGAGGGTCACAGATACGCAGTATATT. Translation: CASSPRTSRVTDTQYI.

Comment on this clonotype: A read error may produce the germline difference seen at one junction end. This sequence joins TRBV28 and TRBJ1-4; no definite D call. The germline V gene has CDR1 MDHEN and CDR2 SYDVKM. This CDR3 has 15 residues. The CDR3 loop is CANSSSGTQNEKLFF. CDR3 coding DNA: TGTGCCAACAGTTCCTCAGGCACGCAAAATGAAAAACTGTTTTTT.

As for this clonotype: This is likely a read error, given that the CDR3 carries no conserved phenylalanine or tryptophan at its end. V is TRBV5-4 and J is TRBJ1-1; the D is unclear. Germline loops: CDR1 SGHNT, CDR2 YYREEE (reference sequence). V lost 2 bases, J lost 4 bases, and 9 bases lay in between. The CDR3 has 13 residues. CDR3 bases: TGTGCCAGCAGCTTATGGCAGGTCACTGAAGCTTTCTAT. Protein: CASSLWQVTEAFY.

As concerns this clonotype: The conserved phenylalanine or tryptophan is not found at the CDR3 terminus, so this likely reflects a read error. Here the CDR3 DNA reads TGTGCCAGCACCGACCGGACTGCCCCCAATGAGCAGTTCCTC. It specifies CASTDRTAPNEQFL. The chain is built from TRBV6-2 or TRBV6-3 and TRBJ2-1, with D perhaps TRBD2 (5 bases). V was trimmed by 7 bases and J by 6 bases, leaving 16 bases between them. Germline V lookup: CDR1 MNHEY, CDR2 SVGEGT. CDR3 length equals 14 residues.

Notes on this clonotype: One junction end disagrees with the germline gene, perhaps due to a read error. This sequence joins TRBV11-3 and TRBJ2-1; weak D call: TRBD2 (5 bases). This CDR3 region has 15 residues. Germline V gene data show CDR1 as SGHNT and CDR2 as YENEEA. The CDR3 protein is CTSSSLVGDYNEQFF. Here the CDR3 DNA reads TGTACCAGCAGCTCCCTAGTGGGAGATTACAATGAGCAGTTCTTC.

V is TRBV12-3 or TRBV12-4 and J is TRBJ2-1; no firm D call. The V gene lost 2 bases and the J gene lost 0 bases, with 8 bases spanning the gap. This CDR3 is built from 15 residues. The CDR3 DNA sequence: TGTGCCAGCAGTTTATGGTCTAGCTCCTACAATGAGCAGTTCTTC. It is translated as CASSLWSSSYNEQFF.

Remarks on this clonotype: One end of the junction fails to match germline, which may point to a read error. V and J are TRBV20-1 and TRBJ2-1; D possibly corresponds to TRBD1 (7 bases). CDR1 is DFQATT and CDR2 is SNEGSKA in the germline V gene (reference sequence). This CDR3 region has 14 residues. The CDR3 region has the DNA TGCAGTGCTCAGGGGGGAATGGAGTACAATGAGCAGTTCTTT. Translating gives CSAQGGMEYNEQFF.

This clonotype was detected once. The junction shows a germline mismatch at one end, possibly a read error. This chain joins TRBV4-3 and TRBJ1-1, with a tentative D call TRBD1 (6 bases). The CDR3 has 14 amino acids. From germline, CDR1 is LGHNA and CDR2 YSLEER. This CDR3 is CASSMRGGNTEVFF. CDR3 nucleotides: TGCGCCAGCAGCATGAGGGGGGGGAACACTGAAGTTTTCTTT.

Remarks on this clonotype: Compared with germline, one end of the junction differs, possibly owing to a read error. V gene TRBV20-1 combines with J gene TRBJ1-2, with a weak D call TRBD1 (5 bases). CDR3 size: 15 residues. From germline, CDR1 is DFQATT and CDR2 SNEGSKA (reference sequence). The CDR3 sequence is CSAREFAGKNGGYSF. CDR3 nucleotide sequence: TGCAGTGCTAGAGAATTTGCAGGGAAAAATGGTGGCTACAGCTTC.

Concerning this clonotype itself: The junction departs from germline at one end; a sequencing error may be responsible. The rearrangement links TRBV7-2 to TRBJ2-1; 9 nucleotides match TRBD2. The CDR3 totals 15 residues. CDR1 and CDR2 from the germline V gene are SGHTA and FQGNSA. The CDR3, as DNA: TGTGTCAGCAGCTTAGGCGGGAGGGCGGACAATGAGCAGTTCTTC. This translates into CVSSLGGRADNEQFF.

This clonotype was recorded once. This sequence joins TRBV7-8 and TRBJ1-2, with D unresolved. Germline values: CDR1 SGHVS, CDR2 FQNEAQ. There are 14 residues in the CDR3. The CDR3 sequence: CVSSLRFKDGGYTF. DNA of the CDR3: TGTGTCAGTAGCTTAAGATTCAAGGACGGTGGCTACACCTTC.

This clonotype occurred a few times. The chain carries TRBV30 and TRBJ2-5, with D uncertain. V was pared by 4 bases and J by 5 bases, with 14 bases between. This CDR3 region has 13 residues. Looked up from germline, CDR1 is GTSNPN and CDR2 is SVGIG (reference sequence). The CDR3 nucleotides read TGTGCCTGGACCAAGGGTGGAGCGGAGACCCAGTACTTC. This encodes CAWTKGGAETQYF.

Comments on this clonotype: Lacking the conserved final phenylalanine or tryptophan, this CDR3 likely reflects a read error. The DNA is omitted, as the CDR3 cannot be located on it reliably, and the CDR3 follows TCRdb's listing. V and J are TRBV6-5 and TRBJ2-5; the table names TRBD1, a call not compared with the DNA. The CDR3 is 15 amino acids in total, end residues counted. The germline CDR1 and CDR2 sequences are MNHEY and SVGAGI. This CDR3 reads CASSLTRQIQETLYL.

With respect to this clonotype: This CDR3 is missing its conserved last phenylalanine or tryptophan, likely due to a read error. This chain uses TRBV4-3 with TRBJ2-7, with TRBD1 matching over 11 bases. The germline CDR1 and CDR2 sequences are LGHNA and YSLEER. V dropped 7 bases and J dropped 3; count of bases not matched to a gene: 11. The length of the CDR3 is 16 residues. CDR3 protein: CASNQSPGTGGYEQYL. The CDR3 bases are TGCGCCAGCAACCAGAGCCCCGGGACAGGGGGCTACGAGCAGTACCTC.

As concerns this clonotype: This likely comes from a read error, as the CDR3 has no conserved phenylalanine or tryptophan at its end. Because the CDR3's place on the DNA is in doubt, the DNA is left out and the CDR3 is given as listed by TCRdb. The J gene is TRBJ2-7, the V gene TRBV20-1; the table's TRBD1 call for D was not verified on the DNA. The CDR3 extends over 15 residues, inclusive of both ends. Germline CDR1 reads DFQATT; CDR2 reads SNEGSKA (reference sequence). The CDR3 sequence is CSGILTVGGNYVQYY.

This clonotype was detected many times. CDR3 nucleotides: TGCAGCGTTGGGCGACATTCCGGGGAGCTGTTTTTT. This translates into CSVGRHSGELFF. The rearrangement uses TRBV29-1 and TRBJ2-2; D uncertain. Germline lookup yields CDR1 SQVTM and CDR2 ANQGSEA. Trimming removed 4 bases from V and 6 bases from J, with 9 bases in between. CDR3 size: 12 residues.

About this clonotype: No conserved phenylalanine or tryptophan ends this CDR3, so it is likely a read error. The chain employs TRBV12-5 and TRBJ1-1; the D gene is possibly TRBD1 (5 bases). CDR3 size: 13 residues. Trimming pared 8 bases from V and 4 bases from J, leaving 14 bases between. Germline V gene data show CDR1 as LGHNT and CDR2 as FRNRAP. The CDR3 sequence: CASCDSVITEAFV. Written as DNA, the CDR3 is TGTGCTAGTTGCGACAGCGTTATCACTGAAGCTTTCGTT.

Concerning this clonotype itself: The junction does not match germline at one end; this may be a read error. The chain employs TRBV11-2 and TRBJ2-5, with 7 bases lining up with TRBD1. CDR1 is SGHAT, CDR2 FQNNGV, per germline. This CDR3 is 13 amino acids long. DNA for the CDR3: TGTGCCAGCAGCTCTACAGGGGAAGAGACTCGATGCTTC. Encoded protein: CASSSTGEETRCF.

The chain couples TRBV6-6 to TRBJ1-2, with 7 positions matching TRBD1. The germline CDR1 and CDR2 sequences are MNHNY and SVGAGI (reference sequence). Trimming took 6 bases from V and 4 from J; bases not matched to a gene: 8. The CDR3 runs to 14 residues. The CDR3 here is CASSPGTASYGYTF. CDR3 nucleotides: TGTGCCAGCAGCCCCGGGACAGCCTCCTATGGCTACACCTTC.

The CDR3 DNA sequence: TGTGCCAGCAGGTTGCATCTGGGCAGTGAAGCTTTCTTT. Translation gives CASRLHLGSEAFF. V gene TRBV5-6 combines with J gene TRBJ1-1; D is uncertain. V lost 5 bases, J lost 7 bases, and 15 bases lay in between. CDR1 and CDR2 from the germline V gene are SGHDT and YYEEEE. This CDR3 comprises 13 residues.

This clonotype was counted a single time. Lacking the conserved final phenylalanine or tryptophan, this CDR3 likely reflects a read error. CDR3 DNA: TGTGGCAGCAGCTTAGGAGGGGACAATAATCCACCCCTCCACTCT. It specifies CGSSLGGDNNPPLHS. V is TRBV11-2 and J is TRBJ1-6, with a possible D match to TRBD1 (6 bases). Germline loops: CDR1 SGHAT, CDR2 FQNNGV. The length of the CDR3 is 15 residues.

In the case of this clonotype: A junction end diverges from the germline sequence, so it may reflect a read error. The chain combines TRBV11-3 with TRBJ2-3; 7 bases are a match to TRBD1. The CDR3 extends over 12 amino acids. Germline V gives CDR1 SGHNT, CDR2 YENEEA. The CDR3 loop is CVSSLEGASWYF. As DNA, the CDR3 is TGTGTCAGCAGCTTAGAGGGGGCCAGTTGGTATTTT. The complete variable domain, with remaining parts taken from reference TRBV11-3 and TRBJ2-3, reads EAGVVQSPRYKIIEKKQPVAFWCNPISGHNTLYWYLQNLGQGPELLIRYENEEAVDDSQLPKDRFSAERLKGVDSTLKIQPAELGDSAVYLCVSSLEGASWYFGPGTRLTVL.

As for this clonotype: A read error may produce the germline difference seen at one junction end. In DNA, the CDR3 is TGCAGTGCTAGAGGCGGTAGCGGGCTGTTGTGCGAGCTGTACTTC. Protein sequence: CSARGGSGLLCELYF. This rearrangement joins TRBV20-1 to TRBJ2-7; TRBD2 matches at 7 bases. From germline, CDR1 is DFQATT and CDR2 SNEGSKA (reference sequence). The CDR3 spans 15 residues.

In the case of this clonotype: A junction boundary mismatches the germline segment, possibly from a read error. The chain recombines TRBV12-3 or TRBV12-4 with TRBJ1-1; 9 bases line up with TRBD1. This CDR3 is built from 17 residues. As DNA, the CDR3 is TGTGCCAGCTGCATAACTACGACAGGGGGTATGAACACTGAAGCTGTCTTT. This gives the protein CASCITTTGGMNTEAVF.

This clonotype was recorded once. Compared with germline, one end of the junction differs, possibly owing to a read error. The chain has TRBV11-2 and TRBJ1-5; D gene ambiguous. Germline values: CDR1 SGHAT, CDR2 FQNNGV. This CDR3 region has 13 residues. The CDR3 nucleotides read TGTGCCAGCATCTTAGATGTAATGCAGCCCCAGCATTTT. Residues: CASILDVMQPQHF.